Below, 19 T cell receptor beta chains from the same sample are listed, as sequenced in a study of CD8 T cells in ankylosing spondylitis. TCRdb independently ran MiXCR on the 5' RACE reads; one entry per CDR3 protein. This repertoire shows 36,000 or so distinct CDR3 sequences, about 5.5% found once; its top ten account for less than 15%. Sequences were obtained from blood, either unsorted or a sorted T cell fraction (not recorded which). These receptors were taken from a male donor with ankylosing spondylitis or in good health (not recorded which).

The table lists this clonotype with many counts. The chain combines TRBV24-1 with TRBJ2-1; D unclear. Trimming removed 1 base from V and 4 bases from J, with 7 bases in between. The CDR3 extends over 14 amino acids. Germline lookup yields CDR1 KGHDR and CDR2 SFDVKD. The CDR3 DNA follows: TGTGCCACCAGTGATTTTCCTAGTTACAATGAGCAGTTCTTC. Its protein is CATSDFPSYNEQFF.

This clonotype was seen ten or more times. This sequence joins TRBV10-3 and TRBJ1-2; D is ambiguous. Deletions cut 1 base from V and 6 bases from J, with 18 bases between. The germline V gene has CDR1 ENHRY and CDR2 SYGVKD. This CDR3 has 16 residues. CDR3 bases: TGTGCCATCAGTGAGTGGATGGATCGGGCAGGAGATGGCTACACCTTC. This encodes CAISEWMDRAGDGYTF.

This clonotype was picked up many times. The chain has TRBV10-3 and TRBJ2-1, with 8 bases identical to TRBD1. Germline CDR1 is ENHRY and CDR2 is SYGVKD. V was pared by 10 bases and J by 7 bases, with 6 bases of the junction left unmatched. The CDR3 is made up of 12 amino acids. CDR3 in amino acids: CATSDRGNEQFF. In DNA, the CDR3 is TGTGCCACCTCAGACAGGGGAAATGAGCAGTTCTTC.

This clonotype was recorded at least ten times. The chain couples TRBV2 to TRBJ1-1, with D possibly being TRBD1 (5 bases). V was shortened by 4 bases and J by 3 bases, with 12 bases between the two germline ends. The CDR3 loop spans 14 amino acids. Germline CDR1 reads SNHLY; CDR2 reads FYNNEI. Here the CDR3 DNA reads TGTGCCAGCAGTGCGGCAGGGTGGTACACTGAAGCTTTCTTT. Translated, it gives CASSAAGWYTEAFF.

This clonotype was seen repeatedly, ten times or more. The chain is built from TRBV5-1 and TRBJ2-1; the D gene is possibly TRBD2 (6 bases). Trimming cost V 4 bases and J 8 bases, with 22 bases left between them. Germline V lookup: CDR1 SGHRS, CDR2 YFSETQ. CDR3 length: 16 residues. The CDR3 loop reads CASSPGLAGIGDEQFF. The CDR3 region has the DNA TGCGCCAGCAGCCCGGGATTGGCGGGAATTGGCGATGAGCAGTTCTTC.

This clonotype was detected many times. The V gene is TRBV19, the J gene TRBJ2-7; the D gene is possibly TRBD1 (6 bases). This CDR3 is 12 amino acids long. Germline loops: CDR1 LNHDA, CDR2 SQIVND (reference sequence). Trimming removed 5 bases at V and 6 bases at J, with 11 bases between. The CDR3 bases are TGTGCCAGTAGTGTGGCAGGGGTCGAGCAGTACTTC. Amino acids: CASSVAGVEQYF.

At least ten counts were recorded for this clonotype. The genes are TRBV15 and TRBJ2-4, with D unclear. CDR1 is LNHNV, CDR2 YYDKDF, per germline (reference sequence). V shed 0 bases and J shed 0 bases, with 18 bases lying between them. The CDR3 extends over 19 amino acids. DNA of the CDR3: TGTGCCACCAGCAGAGATCCGGTGGGTCTCCTCTTAGCCAAAAACATTCAGTACTTC. Protein: CATSRDPVGLLLAKNIQYF.

There are many counts of this clonotype. The chain uses TRBV6-1 and TRBJ2-3, with 8 bases aligning to TRBD1. The CDR3 extends over 14 amino acids. Germline CDR1 MNHNS, CDR2 SASEGT. V was pared by 10 bases and J by 1 base, with 7 bases of the junction left unmatched. CDR3 in DNA: TGTGCCATCCCGACAGGGGTGGGCACAGATACGCAGTATTTT. This codes for CAIPTGVGTDTQYF.

This clonotype was picked up many times. V gene TRBV6-2 or TRBV6-3 combines with J gene TRBJ1-5; D uncertain. Germline assignment: CDR1 MNHEY and CDR2 SVGEGT. CDR3 length: 14 amino acids. Trimming removed 0 bases at V and 6 bases at J, with 9 bases between. CDR3 sequence reads: CASSYSGVRQPQHF. The CDR3, as DNA: TGTGCCAGCAGTTACTCTGGGGTGCGTCAGCCCCAGCATTTT.

In its sample, this clonotype was seen many times. The gene calls are TRBV15 and TRBJ1-5, with D perhaps matching TRBD1 (5 bases). The CDR3 loop spans 14 amino acids. The germline CDR1 and CDR2 sequences are LNHNV and YYDKDF (reference sequence). The V gene lost 0 bases and the J gene lost 7 bases, with 10 bases spanning the gap. In DNA form, the CDR3 reads TGTGCCACCAGCAGAGATATTTGGGGCCAGCCCCAGCATTTT. Its translation: CATSRDIWGQPQHF.

This chain connects TRBV3-1 to TRBJ2-1; 7 bases agree with TRBD2. The CDR3 spans 16 residues. The germline CDR1 and CDR2 sequences are LGHDT and YNNKEL (reference sequence). V gave up 3 bases and J gave up 3 bases; unmatched junction bases: 8. The CDR3 loop reads CASSHRTGRVYNEQFF. The CDR3 DNA reads TGTGCCAGCAGCCACCGAACGGGGAGGGTCTACAATGAGCAGTTCTTC.

This clonotype was seen repeatedly, ten times or more. The chain carries TRBV28 and TRBJ2-1; D may be TRBD2 (5 bases). CDR1 MDHEN and CDR2 SYDVKM come from the germline V gene. CDR3 length: 17 residues. V was cut by 4 bases and J by 6 bases, with 22 bases left in between. CDR3 sequence: CASSSTPGNGIGNEQFF. CDR3 nucleotides: TGTGCCAGCAGTTCCACCCCCGGGAACGGAATCGGCAATGAGCAGTTCTTC.

The chain couples TRBV20-1 to TRBJ2-3; D is unclear. The CDR3 covers 11 residues. Germline loops: CDR1 DFQATT, CDR2 SNEGSKA (reference sequence). Trimming left V 6 bases short and J 6 bases short, with 10 bases between. CDR3 amino acids: CSATQLDTQYF. The CDR3 bases are TGCAGTGCGACCCAGCTCGATACGCAGTATTTT.

This clonotype was observed at least ten times. The V call is TRBV5-4, the J call TRBJ2-3; TRBD2 agrees at 7 bases. Germline values: CDR1 SGHNT, CDR2 YYREEE (reference sequence). This CDR3 region has 13 residues. The V segment lost 3 bases and the J segment 3 bases; nucleotides outside the gene matches: 1. The CDR3 nucleotides read TGTGCCAGCAGCTGGGGGGGTACAGATACGCAGTATTTT. It is translated as CASSWGGTDTQYF.

This clonotype was observed at least ten times. V usage is TRBV18 and J usage is TRBJ1-3; TRBD1 is a possible D gene (6 bases). Germline CDR1 is KGHSH and CDR2 is LQKENI. The CDR3 runs 16 residues. Trimming removed 2 bases at V and 0 bases at J, with 11 bases between. CDR3 sequence: CASSPIGQSSGNTIYF. CDR3 nucleotide sequence: TGTGCCAGCTCACCAATAGGACAGAGCTCTGGAAACACCATATATTTT.

This clonotype has only a few counts. The chain has TRBV20-1 and TRBJ1-5; perhaps TRBD1 as D (6 bases). The germline gives CDR1 DFQATT, CDR2 SNEGSKA (reference sequence). The CDR3 is 16 amino acids. V lost 3 bases, J lost 0 bases, and 15 bases lay in between. The CDR3 loop reads CSARRARRGSNQPQHF. DNA of the CDR3: TGCAGTGCTAGGAGGGCCCGCAGGGGTAGCAATCAGCCCCAGCATTTT.

This clonotype was counted at least ten times. The chain is built from TRBV6-5 and TRBJ2-7, with D possibly called TRBD1 or TRBD2 (5 bases each). The CDR3 covers 15 residues. Trimming stripped 0 bases from V and 4 bases from J, with 13 bases between. In germline, CDR1 is MNHEY, CDR2 SVGAGI. CDR3 bases: TGTGCCAGCAGTTACTCGGGGGAGATATGGTACGAGCAGTACTTC. It specifies CASSYSGEIWYEQYF.

In its sample, this clonotype was seen many times. V and J are TRBV24-1 and TRBJ2-7, with D uncertain. The CDR3 covers 14 residues. V was cut by 7 bases and J by 0 bases, with 12 bases left in between. The germline gives CDR1 KGHDR, CDR2 SFDVKD. CDR3 nucleotide sequence: TGTGCCACCAGCAGCTCGGGCACCTCCTACGAGCAGTACTTC. It codes for CATSSSGTSYEQYF.

This clonotype was seen at least ten times. V and J are TRBV13 and TRBJ2-7; D unresolved. This CDR3 has 11 amino acids. With 2 bases removed from V and 6 bases from J, the gap between germline ends came to 5 bases. Germline V lookup: CDR1 PRHDT, CDR2 FYEKMQ (reference sequence). The CDR3 coding sequence is TGTGCCAGCAGCTTAAGGTCCGAGCAGTACTTC. Amino acid sequence: CASSLRSEQYF. The variable domain in full, completed from reference TRBV13 and TRBJ2-7, reads AAGVIQSPRHLIKEKRETATLKCYPIPRHDTVYWYQQGPGQDPQFLISFYEKMQSDKGSIPDRFSAQQFSDYHSELNMSSLELGDSALYFCASSLRSEQYFGPGTRLTVT.